One and the same sample provided the 19 T cell receptor beta chains below, sequenced in a study of cytomegalovirus exposure and HLA in healthy donors. PCR primers comprised 60 Vbeta and 13 Jbeta primers. Assay used: immunoSEQ multiplex PCR; TCRdb lists only in-frame clones, some missing. The sample table sets out approximately 120,000 clones. The sequenced material came from PBMCs. These receptors were obtained from a man aged 35 to 55 in good health and CMV-seronegative.

The chain employs TRBV2 and TRBJ2-5, with D tentatively TRBD1 (5 bases). Germline loops: CDR1 SNHLY, CDR2 FYNNEI. The CDR3 contains 16 residues. Trimming stripped 8 bases from V and 0 bases from J, with 19 bases between. CDR3 sequence reads: CASGAVPVFNQETQYF. In DNA form, the CDR3 reads TGTGCCAGCGGGGCCGTTCCGGTCTTTAACCAAGAGACCCAGTACTTC.

This sequence joins TRBV4-1 and TRBJ2-7, with D maybe TRBD2 (5 bases). Between the trimmed V and J ends, which lost 0 bases and 3 bases, there was a span of 12 bases. Germline V gives CDR1 MGHRA, CDR2 YSYEKL. CDR3 length equals 15 residues. This chain's CDR3 is CASSQDRAESYEQYF. DNA of the CDR3: TGCGCCAGCAGCCAAGATCGAGCGGAGAGCTACGAGCAGTACTTC.

This sequence joins TRBV5-1 and TRBJ2-7; perhaps TRBD2 as D (6 bases). Deletions cut 0 bases from V and 1 base from J, with 11 bases between. The CDR3 covers 15 residues. Germline V lookup: CDR1 SGHRS, CDR2 YFSETQ. The CDR3 DNA reads as TGCGCCAGCAGCTTGGTAGGCGGAGGGTCCTACGAGCAGTACTTC. As protein: CASSLVGGGSYEQYF.

The chain carries TRBV30 and TRBJ1-5; 9 bases agree with TRBD1. V gave up 1 base and J gave up 6 bases; unmatched junction bases: 4. The CDR3 has 14 amino acids. Per germline, CDR1 GTSNPN and CDR2 SVGIG (reference sequence). CDR3 in DNA: TGTGCCTGGAGTGGCGGGACAGGGACTCAGCCCCAGCATTTT. Its protein product is CAWSGGTGTQPQHF.

The J gene is TRBJ2-1, the V gene TRBV6-1; TRBD2 is a possible D gene (5 bases). V lost 0 bases, J lost 1 base, and 7 bases lay in between. CDR3 length: 15 amino acids. In germline, CDR1 is MNHNS, CDR2 SASEGT. The CDR3: CASSEAGASYNEQFF. The CDR3 DNA reads TGTGCCAGCAGTGAAGCGGGAGCGTCCTACAATGAGCAGTTCTTC.

This rearrangement joins TRBV25-1 to TRBJ2-7, with 7 bases matching TRBD2. This CDR3 region has 13 residues. Germline V gene data show CDR1 as MGHDK and CDR2 as SYGVNS. Trimming cost V 0 bases and J 10 bases; bases outside gene matches: 6. The CDR3 nucleotides are TGTGCCAGCAGTGAATACCGGGGGGTGGGACAGTACTTC. Translation gives CASSEYRGVGQYF.

This chain connects TRBV19 to TRBJ1-5; D unresolved. V gave up 3 bases and J gave up 6 bases, with 12 bases separating them. Germline loops: CDR1 LNHDA, CDR2 SQIVND (reference sequence). The CDR3 consists of 14 residues. CDR3: CASSIPTPGQPQHF. The CDR3 DNA sequence: TGTGCCAGTAGTATCCCGACCCCAGGTCAGCCCCAGCATTTT.

The chain couples TRBV7-3 to TRBJ2-7, with D perhaps matching TRBD1 (6 bases). V was shortened by 0 bases and J by 5 bases, with 11 bases between the two germline ends. CDR3 length: 14 amino acids. Looked up from germline, CDR1 is SGHTA and CDR2 is FQGTGA. For the CDR3, the DNA is TGTGCCAGCAGCTTAACGGGGGCGCACAACGAGCAGTACTTC. Its translation is CASSLTGAHNEQYF.

The V gene is TRBV5-1, the J gene TRBJ1-1; D unclear. The V end was cut by 9 bases, the J end by 4 bases, with 19 bases between. The CDR3 consists of 14 residues. CDR1 is SGHRS, CDR2 YFSETQ, per germline. CDR3 loop: CATSPGVVSTEAFF. The CDR3 DNA follows: TGCGCCACCTCACCCGGAGTGGTTAGCACTGAAGCTTTCTTT.

The chain joins TRBV11-3 to TRBJ2-7; 9 nucleotides match TRBD2. The V and J ends lost 4 bases and 5 bases, in that order; junction bases with no gene match: 12. This CDR3 has 16 amino acids. Germline lookup yields CDR1 SGHNT and CDR2 YENEEA. The CDR3 DNA is TGTGCCAGCAGCTGGGGATGGGCGGGAGGGCCGGACGAGCAGTACTTC. It yields the protein CASSWGWAGGPDEQYF. Full variable domain (missing parts from reference TRBV11-3 and TRBJ2-7): EAGVVQSPRYKIIEKKQPVAFWCNPISGHNTLYWYLQNLGQGPELLIRYENEEAVDDSQLPKDRFSAERLKGVDSTLKIQPAELGDSAVYLCASSWGWAGGPDEQYFGPGTRLTVT.

The chain couples TRBV15 to TRBJ2-7; D unclear. The CDR3 is 14 residues long. Germline values: CDR1 LNHNV, CDR2 YYDKDF (reference sequence). Trimming left V 0 bases short and J 6 bases short, with 12 bases between. The CDR3 region is CATSRDRQAPEQYF. For the CDR3, the DNA is TGTGCCACCAGCAGAGATCGGCAGGCTCCCGAGCAGTACTTC.

The rearrangement uses TRBV4-1 and TRBJ2-5; 16 bases agree with TRBD2. The DNA end lines up better with TRBJ2-7; the J call may be wrong. The CDR3 loop spans 17 amino acids. The germline V gene has CDR1 MGHRA and CDR2 YSYEKL. In nucleotides, the CDR3 is TGCGCCAGCAGCCAAGGAGGGACTAGCGGGGGGGACTACGAGCAGTACTTC. It encodes CASSQGGTSGGDYEQYF.

This rearrangement joins TRBV6-6 to TRBJ2-5; a weak D match, TRBD2 (6 bases). Germline V gene data show CDR1 as MNHNY and CDR2 as SVGAGI (reference sequence). The CDR3 totals 15 residues. V was trimmed by 6 bases and J by 6 bases, leaving 20 bases between them. The CDR3 reads CASRYEGGGLQTQYF. CDR3 DNA sequence: TGTGCCAGCAGATACGAAGGTGGAGGGCTCCAGACCCAGTACTTC.

The CDR3 region has the DNA TGTGCCAGTAGAAGGACAAGAAATTCACCCCTCCACTTT. The encoded protein is CASRRTRNSPLHF. The V gene is TRBV19, the J gene TRBJ1-6; D perhaps matches TRBD1 (5 bases). The germline CDR1 and CDR2 sequences are LNHDA and SQIVND (reference sequence). Trimming took 6 bases from V and 7 from J, leaving 10 bases between them. The CDR3 has 13 residues.

The V gene is TRBV4-1, the J gene TRBJ2-1; 8 nucleotides agree with TRBD1. The CDR3 totals 16 residues. Germline values: CDR1 MGHRA, CDR2 YSYEKL. Trimming removed 3 bases from V and 8 bases from J; junction bases left unmatched: 12. The CDR3 reads CASSHPKDRDSDEQFF. In nucleotides, the CDR3 is TGCGCCAGCAGCCACCCGAAGGACAGGGATTCCGATGAGCAGTTCTTC.

This chain joins TRBV29-1 and TRBJ2-1; tentative D call: TRBD1 (6 bases). Germline values: CDR1 SQVTM, CDR2 ANQGSEA. V lost 4 bases, J lost 3 bases, and 13 bases lay in between. CDR3 length equals 14 residues. CDR3 coding DNA: TGCAGCGTTGGCTCCGGGACATACTACAATGAGCAGTTCTTC. Translated: CSVGSGTYYNEQFF.

The rearrangement uses TRBV19 and TRBJ1-5, with TRBD1 identical over 7 bases. V was pared by 1 base and J by 6 bases, with 9 bases of the junction left unmatched. The V gene's germline CDR1 is LNHDA and CDR2 SQIVND (reference sequence). This CDR3 region has 16 residues. The CDR3 protein is CASSIAWSGGAQPQHF. The DNA for the CDR3 is TGTGCCAGTAGTATAGCATGGTCAGGGGGTGCTCAGCCCCAGCATTTT.

The genes are TRBV18 and TRBJ2-6; D perhaps matches TRBD2 (7 bases). V shed 5 bases and J shed 0 bases, with 14 bases lying between them. The CDR3 is made up of 17 amino acids. Germline V gene sequence: CDR1 KGHSH, CDR2 LQKENI. CDR3 sequence: CASSARGASSGANVLTF. CDR3 DNA: TGTGCCAGCTCAGCTCGGGGGGCGTCCTCTGGGGCCAACGTCCTGACTTTC.

The chain joins TRBV19 to TRBJ2-2, with 12 bases that match TRBD1. V was pared by 7 bases and J by 6 bases, with 6 bases of the junction left unmatched. The CDR3 has 15 residues. From germline, CDR1 is LNHDA and CDR2 SQIVND (reference sequence). For the CDR3, the DNA is TGTGCCAGTACCCAGGGACAGGGGGCCGCCGGGGAGCTGTTTTTT. The encoded protein is CASTQGQGAAGELFF.